Listed below are T cell receptor beta chains from one sample, sequenced in a study of cytomegalovirus exposure and HLA in healthy donors. Data came from immunoSEQ multiplex PCR; TCRdb stores just in-frame clones and leaves some out. This table holds approximately 92,000 clones. Sequenced sample: PBMCs. These receptors all stem from a woman aged 30 to 39 in good health and CMV-seronegative. The CDR3 runs from the conserved cysteine through the conserved F or W. Each record gives: D gene, clone size, J gene, V gene, CDR3 protein, CDR3 DNA. The D gene is left open where the match is weak. Some rows mark clone size as missing; the rest say once, few, many or name a class of expanded clone.

d_gene: TRBD2; abundance: .; j_gene: TRBJ2-5; v_gene: TRBV10-2; CDR3aa: CASSWTSGYQETQYF; CDR3nt: TGCGCCAGCAGCTGGACTAGCGGGTATCAAGAGACCCAGTACTTC
d_gene: .; abundance: .; j_gene: TRBJ1-1; v_gene: TRBV6-1; CDR3aa: CASSERVETEAFF; CDR3nt: TGTGCCAGCAGTGAGAGGGTCGAAACTGAAGCTTTCTTT
d_gene: .; abundance: .; j_gene: TRBJ2-5; v_gene: TRBV11-1; CDR3aa: CASSLLPTAQETQYF; CDR3nt: TGTGCCAGCAGCTTACTTCCGACAGCCCAAGAGACCCAGTACTTC
d_gene: TRBD2; abundance: .; j_gene: TRBJ2-3; v_gene: TRBV4-2; CDR3aa: CASSQDKRGGRYTQYF; CDR3nt: TGTGCCAGCAGCCAAGATAAGCGGGGGGGCCGGTATACGCAGTATTTT
d_gene: .; abundance: .; j_gene: TRBJ2-1; v_gene: TRBV5-1; CDR3aa: CASSLAGADNEQFF; CDR3nt: TGCGCCAGCAGCTTGGCTGGGGCGGACAATGAGCAGTTCTTC
d_gene: .; abundance: .; j_gene: TRBJ2-7; v_gene: TRBV11-2; CDR3aa: CASSLVSPGSYEQYF; CDR3nt: TGTGCCAGCAGCTTAGTGAGTCCAGGTAGCTACGAGCAGTACTTC
d_gene: .; abundance: .; j_gene: TRBJ2-3; v_gene: TRBV5-1; CDR3aa: CASSLAPGTDTQYF; CDR3nt: TGCGCCAGCAGCTTGGCCCCGGGCACAGATACGCAGTATTTT
d_gene: TRBD2; abundance: .; j_gene: TRBJ2-2; v_gene: TRBV28; CDR3aa: CASSLGGDTGELFF; CDR3nt: TGTGCCAGCAGTTTAGGGGGGGACACCGGGGAGCTGTTTTTT
d_gene: TRBD1; abundance: .; j_gene: TRBJ1-4; v_gene: TRBV18; CDR3aa: CASSLGEDRMSEKLFF; CDR3nt: TGTGCCAGCTCACTGGGGGAGGACAGGATGTCCGAAAAACTGTTTTTT
d_gene: TRBD1; abundance: .; j_gene: TRBJ2-7; v_gene: TRBV7-9; CDR3aa: CASSLSATGFIEQYF; CDR3nt: TGTGCCAGCAGCTTAAGCGCGACAGGGTTTATCGAGCAGTACTTC
d_gene: TRBD2; abundance: .; j_gene: TRBJ2-7; v_gene: TRBV7-3; CDR3aa: CASSLTSGPSYEQYF; CDR3nt: TGTGCCAGCAGTCTAACTAGCGGGCCTTCCTACGAGCAGTACTTC
d_gene: TRBD2; abundance: .; j_gene: TRBJ2-1; v_gene: TRBV11-1; CDR3aa: CASSSPTSGRAMAYNEQFF; CDR3nt: TGTGCCAGCAGCTCCCCGACTAGCGGGAGGGCCATGGCCTACAATGAGCAGTTCTTC
d_gene: .; abundance: .; j_gene: TRBJ2-7; v_gene: TRBV11-1; CDR3aa: CASSLAQVISEQYF; CDR3nt: TGTGCCAGCAGCTTAGCCCAGGTTATCTCCGAGCAGTACTTC
d_gene: .; abundance: .; j_gene: TRBJ1-2; v_gene: TRBV9; CDR3aa: CASSSLTSYGYTF; CDR3nt: TGTGCCAGCAGCTCTTTGACAAGCTATGGCTACACCTTC
d_gene: .; abundance: .; j_gene: TRBJ1-5; v_gene: TRBV21-1; CDR3aa: CASSEGDRGLSNQPQHF; CDR3nt: TGTGCCAGCAGCGAGGGGGACAGGGGGCTGAGCAATCAGCCCCAGCATTTT
d_gene: TRBD1; abundance: .; j_gene: TRBJ1-3; v_gene: TRBV9; CDR3aa: CASSVSGGASGNTIYF; CDR3nt: TGTGCCAGCAGCGTATCAGGGGGCGCTTCTGGAAACACCATATATTTT
d_gene: .; abundance: .; j_gene: TRBJ1-4; v_gene: TRBV9; CDR3aa: CASSVDGRGEELFF; CDR3nt: TGTGCCAGCAGCGTAGATGGGCGGGGCGAAGAACTGTTTTTT
d_gene: .; abundance: .; j_gene: TRBJ1-2; v_gene: TRBV5-8; CDR3aa: CASSLTGTLPDYGYTF; CDR3nt: TGTGCCAGCAGCTTGACAGGGACCCTGCCCGACTATGGCTACACCTTC
d_gene: .; abundance: .; j_gene: TRBJ2-7; v_gene: TRBV5-1; CDR3aa: CASSLVARRYEQYF; CDR3nt: TGCGCCAGCAGCTTGGTCGCTAGAAGGTACGAGCAGTACTTC
d_gene: .; abundance: .; j_gene: TRBJ1-6; v_gene: TRBV5-1; CDR3aa: CASSLSSYNSPLHF; CDR3nt: TGCGCCAGCAGCCTCTCCTCCTATAATTCACCCCTCCACTTT
d_gene: .; abundance: .; j_gene: TRBJ2-1; v_gene: TRBV28; CDR3aa: CASSPLGGDNEQFF; CDR3nt: TGTGCCAGCAGTCCCCTGGGCGGGGACAATGAGCAGTTCTTC
d_gene: TRBD2; abundance: .; j_gene: TRBJ2-1; v_gene: TRBV29-1; CDR3aa: CSVEDVGGAHNEQFF; CDR3nt: TGCAGCGTTGAAGATGTCGGGGGGGCACACAATGAGCAGTTCTTC
d_gene: TRBD1; abundance: .; j_gene: TRBJ1-1; v_gene: TRBV15; CDR3aa: CATSITPQGATEAFF; CDR3nt: TGTGCCACCAGCATTACACCACAGGGGGCCACTGAAGCTTTCTTT
d_gene: .; abundance: .; j_gene: TRBJ2-7; v_gene: TRBV27; CDR3aa: CASSLGQSYEQYF; CDR3nt: TGTGCCAGCAGTTTAGGACAGTCCTACGAGCAGTACTTC
d_gene: TRBD2; abundance: .; j_gene: TRBJ2-7; v_gene: TRBV15; CDR3aa: CATSRSGSLYEQYF; CDR3nt: TGTGCCACCAGCAGGAGCGGGAGTCTTTACGAGCAGTACTTC
d_gene: .; abundance: .; j_gene: TRBJ2-7; v_gene: TRBV5-4; CDR3aa: CASSLQRSSYEQYF; CDR3nt: TGTGCCAGCAGCTTGCAGCGGAGCTCCTACGAGCAGTACTTC
d_gene: .; abundance: .; j_gene: TRBJ1-6; v_gene: TRBV14; CDR3aa: CASSPPRVGIRNSPLHF; CDR3nt: TGTGCCAGCAGCCCACCCAGGGTCGGAATTCGTAACTCGCCCCTCCACTTT
d_gene: .; abundance: .; j_gene: TRBJ2-1; v_gene: TRBV4-2; CDR3aa: CASSQASGGLGEQFF; CDR3nt: TGTGCCAGCAGCCAAGCTTCGGGGGGCCTCGGTGAGCAGTTCTTC
d_gene: .; abundance: .; j_gene: TRBJ1-4; v_gene: TRBV7-9; CDR3aa: CASSLGQDVTNEKLFF; CDR3nt: TGTGCCAGCAGCTTAGGGCAGGATGTAACTAATGAAAAACTGTTTTTT
d_gene: TRBD1; abundance: .; j_gene: TRBJ1-1; v_gene: TRBV5-5; CDR3aa: CASSLLSTGPLDTEAFF; CDR3nt: TGTGCCAGCAGCCTCCTCTCGACAGGGCCCCTCGACACTGAAGCTTTCTTT
d_gene: .; abundance: .; j_gene: TRBJ2-7; v_gene: TRBV27; CDR3aa: CASSLTGFGEQYF; CDR3nt: TGTGCCAGCAGCCTTACAGGGTTCGGCGAGCAGTACTTC
d_gene: .; abundance: .; j_gene: TRBJ1-4; v_gene: TRBV7-8; CDR3aa: CASSQGEKLFF; CDR3nt: TGTGCCAGCAGTCAGGGTGAAAAACTGTTTTTT
d_gene: .; abundance: .; j_gene: TRBJ1-5; v_gene: TRBV6-1; CDR3aa: CASSGAERFNQPQHF; CDR3nt: TGTGCCAGCAGTGGTGCCGAGCGATTCAATCAGCCCCAGCATTTT
d_gene: TRBD2; abundance: .; j_gene: TRBJ2-2; v_gene: TRBV28; CDR3aa: CASSFSGSNTGELFF; CDR3nt: TGTGCCAGCAGCTTCAGCGGGAGTAATACCGGGGAGCTGTTTTTT
d_gene: TRBD2; abundance: .; j_gene: TRBJ2-5; v_gene: TRBV19; CDR3aa: CASSIPLLAGGEETQYF; CDR3nt: TGTGCCAGTAGTATCCCCTTGCTAGCGGGAGGGGAAGAGACCCAGTACTTC
d_gene: TRBD2; abundance: .; j_gene: TRBJ2-7; v_gene: TRBV7-9; CDR3aa: CASSLTSGRGEQYF; CDR3nt: TGTGCCAGCAGCTTGACTAGCGGGAGAGGCGAGCAGTACTTC
d_gene: .; abundance: .; j_gene: TRBJ1-4; v_gene: TRBV5-4; CDR3aa: CASSLAGGAREKLFF; CDR3nt: TGTGCCAGCAGCTTGGCCGGGGGGGCTCGTGAAAAACTGTTTTTT
d_gene: .; abundance: .; j_gene: TRBJ2-2; v_gene: TRBV7-9; CDR3aa: CARQLANTGELFF; CDR3nt: TGTGCCAGACAACTAGCGAACACCGGGGAGCTGTTTTTT
d_gene: TRBD1; abundance: .; j_gene: TRBJ1-5; v_gene: TRBV10-3; CDR3aa: CAISEDRGSNQPQHF; CDR3nt: TGTGCCATCAGTGAAGACAGGGGGAGCAATCAGCCCCAGCATTTT
d_gene: .; abundance: medium-sized; j_gene: TRBJ1-5; v_gene: TRBV2; CDR3aa: CASSYDRPQHF; CDR3nt: TGTGCCAGCAGCTACGATCGGCCCCAGCATTTT
d_gene: .; abundance: .; j_gene: TRBJ1-1; v_gene: TRBV18; CDR3aa: CASSPYAPGNTEAFF; CDR3nt: TGTGCCAGCTCACCTTACGCTCCAGGAAACACTGAAGCTTTCTTT
d_gene: .; abundance: .; j_gene: TRBJ2-1; v_gene: TRBV6-4; CDR3aa: CASSDSYELKQFF; CDR3nt: TGTGCCAGCAGTGACTCCTATGAGTTAAAGCAGTTCTTC
d_gene: .; abundance: .; j_gene: TRBJ2-5; v_gene: TRBV28; CDR3aa: CASSRSQGQETQYF; CDR3nt: TGTGCCAGCAGCCGGTCTCAGGGTCAGGAGACCCAGTACTTC
d_gene: TRBD1; abundance: .; j_gene: TRBJ1-1; v_gene: TRBV9; CDR3aa: CASSDGTGEFYTEAFF; CDR3nt: TGTGCCAGCAGCGACGGGACAGGGGAATTTTACACTGAAGCTTTCTTT
d_gene: TRBD1; abundance: .; j_gene: TRBJ1-5; v_gene: TRBV10-3; CDR3aa: CAIREGTGFNQPQHF; CDR3nt: TGTGCCATCAGAGAAGGGACAGGGTTCAATCAGCCCCAGCATTTT